This TCR beta chain came from a study of response to subunit inactivated influenza vaccine. TCRdb reprocessed the RT-PCR reads with MiXCR, giving one entry per CDR3 protein. The sample lists some 540,000 distinct CDR3 sequences; roughly a quarter were seen once. The germline V gene has CDR1 SGHAT and CDR2 FQNNGV. Trimming removed 0 bases at V and 5 bases at J, with 8 bases between. The CDR3 covers 15 residues. This clonotype was picked up a small number of times. These same data were also listed under a study on T cells expressing NK-cell markers. This second report adds: A 5'RACE template switching approach incorporating UMIs was used to make TCR beta cDNA. All TCR beta repertoires analysed originated from sorted CD3+CD56+NKG2C+, CD3+CD56+NKG2C- and CD3+CD56-NKG2C+ T cells. There were seven HCMV-seropositive donors and one seronegative donor among the eight sequenced. The study found dominant NKG2C+ clonotypes at about 1.0-8% of CD8+ T cells in six donors. These clonotypes also led the CD3+CD56-NKG2C+ fraction in a handful of donors.

The rearrangement uses TRBV11-2 and TRBJ1-6; D is ambiguous. This TCR was sampled from a man aged 50 to 60 who received an inactivated influenza vaccine. This sample comprised CD4+ T cells sorted from PBMCs, obtained roughly 12 days after vaccination. CDR3 protein: CASSLDPYNNSPLHF. The CDR3 DNA sequence: TGTGCCAGCAGCTTAGATCCATATAATAATTCACCCCTCCACTTT. Using reference TRBV11-2 and TRBJ1-6 for the parts outside the CDR3, the full variable domain is EAGVAQSPRYKIIEKRQSVAFWCNPISGHATLYWYQQILGQGPKLLIQFQNNGVVDDSQLPKDRFSAERLKGVDSTLKIQPAKLEDSAVYLCASSLDPYNNSPLHFGNGTRLTVT.